This TCR beta chain was captured in a study of cytomegalovirus exposure and HLA in healthy donors. Across the study: Early on, a data release was issued that held roughly 84 million unique TCRs from HLA-typed donors.

This CDR3 is 15 amino acids long. Trimming at V came to 5 bases and at J to 6 bases, leaving 9 bases not matched to a gene. The germline CDR1 and CDR2 sequences are MNHEY and SMNVEV (reference sequence). Both 60 Vbeta primers and 13 Jbeta primers went into the PCR. Here immunoSEQ multiplex PCR was the method, and the copy in TCRdb shows in-frame clones only, minus some. This sample has some 200,000 clones, with approximately 80% found just once. General study results and limits: Cytomegalovirus-associated TCR beta chains were listed, numbering roughly 150. Equally common other TCR beta chains were less clonally expanded than HLA-associated ones, a later analysis found.

In this sample, this clone turned up a few times. Its specificity is unknown. The sequenced material came from PBMCs. The genes are TRBV27 and TRBJ2-1, with 8 bases fitting TRBD2. The clonotype comes from a boy between 2 and 10 years old in good health and CMV-seronegative. The CDR3, as DNA: TGTGCCAGCAGTCCCGAGCGGGGGAGGTTCAATGAGCAGTTCTTC. Translation gives CASSPERGRFNEQFF.